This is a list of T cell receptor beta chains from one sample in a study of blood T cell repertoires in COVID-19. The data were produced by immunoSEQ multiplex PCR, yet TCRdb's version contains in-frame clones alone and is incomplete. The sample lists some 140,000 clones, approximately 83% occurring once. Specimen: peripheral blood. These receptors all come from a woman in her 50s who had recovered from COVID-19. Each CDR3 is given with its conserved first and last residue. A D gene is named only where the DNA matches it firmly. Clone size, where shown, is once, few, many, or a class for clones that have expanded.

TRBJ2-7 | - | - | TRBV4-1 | CASSAHPRDSYEQYF | TGCGCCAGCAGCGCGCATCCCCGGGACTCCTACGAGCAGTACTTC
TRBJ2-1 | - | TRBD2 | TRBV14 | CASSHQTSGRSQYNEQFF | TGTGCCAGCAGCCACCAGACTAGCGGGCGTAGTCAGTACAATGAGCAGTTCTTC
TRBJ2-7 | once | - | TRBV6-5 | CASRGGRWGYEQYF | TGTGCCAGCAGGGGGGGAAGGTGGGGCTACGAGCAGTACTTC
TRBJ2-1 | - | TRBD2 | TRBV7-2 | CASSLGLAESRGEQFF | TGTGCCAGCAGCTTGGGACTAGCGGAGAGTCGGGGTGAGCAGTTCTTC
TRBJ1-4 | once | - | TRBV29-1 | CSVMGGINEKLFF | TGCAGCGTCATGGGGGGGATAAATGAAAAACTGTTTTTT
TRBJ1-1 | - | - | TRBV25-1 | CASIARNTEAFF | TGTGCCAGCATCGCGAGGAACACTGAAGCTTTCTTT
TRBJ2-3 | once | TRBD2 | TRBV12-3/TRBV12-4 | CASSRDYEGTQYF | TGTGCCAGCAGTCGGGACTACGAGGGTACGCAGTATTTT
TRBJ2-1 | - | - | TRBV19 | CASSIFGFDEQFF | TGTGCCAGTAGTATCTTCGGTTTCGATGAGCAGTTCTTC
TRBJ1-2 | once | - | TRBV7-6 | CASSLDVYGRVGPDYGYTF | TGTGCCAGCAGCTTAGATGTTTATGGCAGGGTTGGCCCTGACTATGGCTACACCTTC
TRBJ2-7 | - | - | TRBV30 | CAWSRNRGFSYEQYF | TGTGCCTGGAGTAGGAACCGGGGATTCTCCTACGAGCAGTACTTC
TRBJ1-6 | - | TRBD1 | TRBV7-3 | CASSRQGSGYNSPLHF | TGTGCCAGCAGTAGACAGGGTTCGGGGTATAATTCACCCCTCCACTTT
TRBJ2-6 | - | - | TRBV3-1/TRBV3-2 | CASSRQEGAGANVLTF | TGTGCCAGCAGCCGACAAGAGGGCGCTGGGGCCAACGTCCTGACTTTC
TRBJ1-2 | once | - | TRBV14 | CASSQDWFSYGYTF | TGTGCCAGCAGCCAAGATTGGTTCAGCTATGGCTACACCTTC
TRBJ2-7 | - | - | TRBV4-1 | CASSLGVGPASYEQYF | TGCGCCAGCAGCCTGGGCGTGGGGCCGGCCTCCTACGAGCAGTACTTC
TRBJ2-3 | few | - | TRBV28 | CASTGGTDTQYF | TGTGCCAGCACGGGGGGCACAGATACGCAGTATTTT
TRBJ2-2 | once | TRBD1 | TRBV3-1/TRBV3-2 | CASSRPWTGGSNTGELFF | TGTGCCAGCAGCCGCCCGTGGACAGGGGGTTCGAACACCGGGGAGCTGTTTTTT
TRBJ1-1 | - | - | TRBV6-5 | CASTKDRLNTEAFF | TGTGCCAGCACCAAGGACAGACTGAACACTGAAGCTTTCTTT
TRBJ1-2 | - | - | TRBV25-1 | CASSSLSWQGKSYTF | TGTGCCAGCAGTTCCCTATCGTGGCAGGGAAAGAGCTACACCTTC
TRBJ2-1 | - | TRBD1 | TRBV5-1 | CASSLEGTAYNEQFF | TGCGCCAGCAGCTTGGAAGGGACAGCGTACAATGAGCAGTTCTTC
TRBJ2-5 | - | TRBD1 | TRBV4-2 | CASSQDRVETQYF | TGTGCCAGCAGCCAGGACAGGGTGGAGACCCAGTACTTC
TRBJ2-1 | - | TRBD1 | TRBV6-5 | CASSYSTGGGNEQFF | TGTGCCAGCAGTTACTCGACAGGGGGCGGGAATGAGCAGTTCTTC
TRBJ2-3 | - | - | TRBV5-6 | CASSLGHTQYF | TGTGCCAGCAGCTTGGGGCATACGCAGTATTTT
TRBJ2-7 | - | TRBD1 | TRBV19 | CATGQGLYEQYF | TGTGCCACGGGACAGGGTCTCTACGAGCAGTACTTC
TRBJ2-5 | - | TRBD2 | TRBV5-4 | CATGRPAGTQETQYF | TGTGCCACCGGGCGGCCAGCGGGGACCCAAGAGACCCAGTACTTC
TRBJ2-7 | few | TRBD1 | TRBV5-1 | CASSTGTVAYEQYF | TGCGCCAGCAGCACCGGGACAGTGGCCTACGAGCAGTACTTC
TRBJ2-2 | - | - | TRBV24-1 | CATSDLRANTGELFF | TGTGCCACCAGTGATTTGCGGGCGAACACCGGGGAGCTGTTTTTT